The clone carrying this TCR beta chain has only a few counts. Its specificity is unknown. This record belongs to a study of shared clonotypes between healthy human individuals. Overall study: The donor group consisted of a couple of women and three men, aged 18 to 49.

CD45RO-negative cells were positively selected for CCR7, leaving out terminally differentiated effector memory CD45RA+ cells. All the donors were Caucasian adults who lived in Nashville, Tennessee. Findings and caveats of the study: Memory subsets had estimated richness that was generally smaller than that of naive subsets.

Here immunoSEQ multiplex PCR was the method, and the copy in TCRdb shows in-frame clones only, minus some. The sample holds 550,000 to 750,000 clones, around 95% seen once. The sequencing input was naive CD8+ T cells sorted from blood. The TCR sequence derives from a woman aged 25-40 years in good health.

The DNA for the CDR3 is TGTGCCAGCAGCCTTGGGGAGTCAGAGCAGTTCTTC. As protein: CASSLGESEQFF. V usage is TRBV9 and J usage is TRBJ2-1; tentative D call: TRBD2 (5 bases). Germline V gene lookup returns CDR1 SGDLS and CDR2 YYNGEE. This CDR3 has 12 amino acids. V shed 4 bases and J shed 10 bases, with 12 bases lying between them.